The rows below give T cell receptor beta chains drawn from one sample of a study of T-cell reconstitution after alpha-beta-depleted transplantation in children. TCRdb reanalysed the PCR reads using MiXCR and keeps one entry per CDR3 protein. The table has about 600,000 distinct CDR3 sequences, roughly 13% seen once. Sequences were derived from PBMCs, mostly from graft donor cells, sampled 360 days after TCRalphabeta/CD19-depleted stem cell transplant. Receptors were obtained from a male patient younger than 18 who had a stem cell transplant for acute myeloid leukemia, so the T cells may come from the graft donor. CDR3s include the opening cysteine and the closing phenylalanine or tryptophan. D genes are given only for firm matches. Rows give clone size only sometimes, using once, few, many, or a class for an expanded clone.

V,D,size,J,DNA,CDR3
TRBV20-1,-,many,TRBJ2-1,TGCAGTGCTAGCGGGGGGCGGGATGGCTCTACAGTTAATGAGCAGTTCTTC,CSASGGRDGSTVNEQFF
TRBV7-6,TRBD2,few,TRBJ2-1,TGTGCCAGCAGCTCCCATCTTCGACTAGCGGGAGGGGCCTACAATGAGCAGTTCTTC,CASSSHLRLAGGAYNEQFF
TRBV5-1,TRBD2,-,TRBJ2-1,TGCGCCAGCAGCTCGACTAGCGGGGGGGAATGGCTCTACAATGAGCAGTTCTTC,CASSSTSGGEWLYNEQFF
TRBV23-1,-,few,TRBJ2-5,TGCGCCAGCGGCGGACAGCAAGAGACCCAGTACTTC,CASGGQQETQYF
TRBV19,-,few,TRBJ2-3,TGTGCCAGTAGTATAGTAGGAGCAGATACGCAGTATTTT,CASSIVGADTQYF
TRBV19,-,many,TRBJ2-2,TGTGCCAGTAGTAGCCGGGTCACCGGGGAGCTGTTTTTT,CASSSRVTGELFF
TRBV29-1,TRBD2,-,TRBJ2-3,TGCAGCGTTGCCACTAGCGGGAGGACAGATACGCAGTATTTT,CSVATSGRTDTQYF
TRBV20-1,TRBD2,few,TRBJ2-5,TGCAGTGCTGAGACTAGCGGGAGGGCGCAAGAGACCCAGTACTTC,CSAETSGRAQETQYF
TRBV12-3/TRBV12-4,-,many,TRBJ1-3,TGTGCCAGCAGTGGGACACGTTCTGGAAACACCATATATTTT,CASSGTRSGNTIYF
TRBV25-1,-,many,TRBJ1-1,TGTGCCAGCAGCGGGGCTGAAGCTTTCTTT,CASSGAEAFF
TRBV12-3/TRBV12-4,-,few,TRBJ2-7,TGTGCCAGCAGTTTTATGAGGGACTTCTACGAGCAGTACTTC,CASSFMRDFYEQYF
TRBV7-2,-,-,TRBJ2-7,TGTGCCAGCAGCCGCCAACCCACGTCCTCCTACGAGCAGTACTTC,CASSRQPTSSYEQYF
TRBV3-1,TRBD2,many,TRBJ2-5,TGTGCCAGCAGCCACCTTAGCGGGGTCGGGGAGACCCAGTACTTC,CASSHLSGVGETQYF